This TCR beta chain was documented in a study of beta chain features in type 1 diabetes. General observations from the study: Whether TCRB rearrangement is influenced by HLA type was left unresolved in this analysis. Shorter TCRB CDR3s, moderately but significantly so, were found in Type 1 diabetes patients in all four CD4+ subsets.

To note about this clone: Its target is not known.

The isolated RNA, all of it, was reverse transcribed, so expressed TCRB transcripts were what got sequenced. TCRdb's copy holds only in-frame clones and misses some; the assay was immunoSEQ multiplex PCR. The repertoire holds about 150,000 clones, with 10% as singletons. The CDR3 consists of 21 residues. The V and J ends lost 1 base and 7 bases, in that order; junction bases with no gene match: 21. From germline, CDR1 is MGHRA and CDR2 YSYEKL. The TCR sequence derives from a young man with type 1 diabetes. The sequencing sample was made of central memory CD4+ T cells from blood. V and J are TRBV4-1 and TRBJ2-1; TRBD2 matches at 11 bases. DNA for the CDR3: TGCGCCAGCAGCCAAGGGTTCGGGTGGGCTAGCGGGAGGAGTGCGACAAATGAGCAGTTCTTC. Amino acid sequence: CASSQGFGWASGRSATNEQFF.